This T cell receptor (beta chain) came from a study of Ad26.COV2.S vaccination and SARS-CoV-2 variants. For the study at large: COV1001, an Ad26.COV2.S trial, supplied this vaccine-arm donor. Ad26.COV2.S, an intramuscular injection, was given once or twice 56 days apart.

With regard to this clone: Its antigen is still unknown.

As for treatment: about 20 received Ad26.COV2.S at low or high dose, single or two shots; several received placebo; per-sample allocation not given. The investigators took samples on day 63 after the first vaccine or placebo injection. It was Wuhan-strain SARS-CoV-2 spike that the Ad26 vaccine vector expressed. Study-wide findings and caveats: Responses of T cells in total may have been underestimated by the TCR breadth and depth analyses.

The germline gives CDR1 MNHEY, CDR2 SMNVEV (reference sequence). The CDR3 totals 12 residues. V was trimmed by 6 bases and J by 5 bases, leaving 11 bases between them. Method: immunoSEQ multiplex PCR; TCRdb's copy keeps in-frame clones and lacks some. Among 350,000 to 500,000 clones, approximately 88% were seen once, and the ten largest hold around 3.6%. Sequencing used peripheral blood, obtained in a trial of Ad26.COV2.S vaccine versus placebo. The J gene is TRBJ2-7, the V gene TRBV27; D not certain. The receptor was derived from a person between 18 and 60 years old who received the Ad26.COV2.S COVID-19 vaccine or a placebo. In nucleotides, the CDR3 is TGTGCCAGCAGCTCAATAGTCCACGAGCAGTACTTC. Protein product: CASSSIVHEQYF.